The rows below give T cell receptor beta chains drawn from one sample of a study of T cell responses to AZD1222 COVID-19 vaccine. The assay was immunoSEQ multiplex PCR, and TCRdb's table has in-frame clones only and misses some. The sample consists of under 150,000 clones, roughly 88% of them appearing once. The specimen was peripheral blood, collected on day 0 of AZD1222 vaccination. The source of these receptors is an adult in good health. Each CDR3 is given with its conserved first and last residue. A D gene is named only where the DNA matches it firmly. Some rows have no size entry. The others give once, few or many, or a class for an expanded clone.

cdr3_aa | cdr3_nt | d_call | j_call | clone_size | v_call
CASSTWDRGNYGYTF | TGTGCCAGTAGTACCTGGGACAGGGGTAACTATGGCTACACCTTC | TRBD1 | TRBJ1-2 | - | TRBV19
CASSQDRDFYEQYF | TGTGCCAGCAGCCAAGACCGGGACTTCTACGAGCAGTACTTC | - | TRBJ2-7 | - | TRBV4-2
CASSRGQLPAGSGYTF | TGCGCCAGCAGCAGGGGACAGCTACCCGCTGGCTCCGGCTACACCTTC | TRBD1 | TRBJ1-2 | - | TRBV5-1
CSVAPYTEAFF | TGCAGCGTTGCGCCCTACACTGAAGCTTTCTTT | - | TRBJ1-1 | - | TRBV29-1
CAIGGGNTIYF | TGTGCCATCGGGGGGGGAAACACCATATATTTT | - | TRBJ1-3 | - | TRBV10-3
CASSFPGLNEQYF | TGTGCCAGCAGTTTCCCGGGACTAAACGAGCAGTACTTC | TRBD2 | TRBJ2-7 | - | TRBV27
CASSVLSDGYTF | TGTGCCAGCAGCGTTCTCAGCGATGGCTACACCTTC | - | TRBJ1-2 | few | TRBV9
CASSLRASDMSNQPQHF | TGTGCCAGCAGCTTGAGAGCTTCGGACATGAGCAATCAGCCCCAGCATTTT | - | TRBJ1-5 | - | TRBV5-6
CASRQDRGPTDTQYF | TGTGCCAGTAGACAAGACAGGGGGCCGACAGATACGCAGTATTTT | TRBD1 | TRBJ2-3 | - | TRBV19
CSVEGPNTDTQYF | TGCAGCGTTGAAGGCCCGAACACAGATACGCAGTATTTT | - | TRBJ2-3 | - | TRBV29-1
CASSMYTRVNYGYTF | TGTGCCAGTAGTATGTACACCAGGGTTAACTATGGCTACACCTTC | - | TRBJ1-2 | - | TRBV19
CASSLLGQDERSPLHF | TGCGCCAGCAGCTTACTCGGACAGGACGAACGATCACCCCTCCACTTT | TRBD1 | TRBJ1-6 | - | TRBV5-1
CASSPTSGGYNEQFF | TGCGCCAGCAGCCCGACTAGCGGAGGCTACAATGAGCAGTTCTTC | TRBD2 | TRBJ2-1 | - | TRBV5-1
CASGATNYGYTF | TGTGCCAGCGGGGCTACTAACTATGGCTACACCTTC | - | TRBJ1-2 | - | TRBV28
CASSFQGINTEAFF | TGTGCCAGCAGTTTCCAGGGGATCAACACTGAAGCTTTCTTT | - | TRBJ1-1 | - | TRBV27
CASSQDWGRNEKLFF | TGTGCCAGCAGCCAAGACTGGGGACGGAATGAAAAACTGTTTTTT | - | TRBJ1-4 | - | TRBV4-2
CASSSTGNTGELFF | TGCGCCAGCAGCTCGACAGGGAACACCGGGGAGCTGTTTTTT | - | TRBJ2-2 | - | TRBV5-1
CASSQSTGVGNQPQHF | TGCGCCAGCAGCCAATCGACAGGGGTGGGCAATCAGCCCCAGCATTTT | TRBD1 | TRBJ1-5 | - | TRBV5-1
CASSYRLAGARQYF | TGTGCCAGCAGTTACCGACTAGCGGGAGCAAGGCAGTACTTC | TRBD2 | TRBJ2-7 | - | TRBV6-5
CASSPGKNSGNTIYF | TGTGCCAGCAGTCCGGGAAAAAACTCTGGAAACACCATATATTTT | - | TRBJ1-3 | - | TRBV6-5
CASRRTGANQPQHF | TGTGCCAGTAGAAGGACAGGGGCGAATCAGCCCCAGCATTTT | TRBD1 | TRBJ1-5 | few | TRBV19
CASSQDTGRAGELFF | TGTGCCAGCAGCCAAGACACAGGGCGAGCCGGGGAGCTGTTTTTT | - | TRBJ2-2 | - | TRBV14
CASSYRTGSNQPQHF | TGTGCCAGCAGTTACAGAACGGGCAGCAATCAGCCCCAGCATTTT | - | TRBJ1-5 | - | TRBV6-5
CASSRSMQGEFF | TGTGCCAGCAGTCGCTCGATGCAGGGCGAGTTCTTC | - | TRBJ2-1 | - | TRBV6-5
CASSDRKEQYF | TGTGCCAGCAGTGACAGGAAGGAGCAGTACTTC | - | TRBJ2-7 | - | TRBV2
CASSYWFAGDSYEQYF | TGTGCCAGCAGTTATTGGTTTGCGGGAGACTCCTACGAGCAGTACTTC | TRBD2 | TRBJ2-7 | - | TRBV6-5
CASSRSGQAGGNTIYF | TGTGCCAGCAGCCGATCGGGACAGGCGGGCGGAAACACCATATATTTT | TRBD1 | TRBJ1-3 | - | TRBV3-1/TRBV3-2